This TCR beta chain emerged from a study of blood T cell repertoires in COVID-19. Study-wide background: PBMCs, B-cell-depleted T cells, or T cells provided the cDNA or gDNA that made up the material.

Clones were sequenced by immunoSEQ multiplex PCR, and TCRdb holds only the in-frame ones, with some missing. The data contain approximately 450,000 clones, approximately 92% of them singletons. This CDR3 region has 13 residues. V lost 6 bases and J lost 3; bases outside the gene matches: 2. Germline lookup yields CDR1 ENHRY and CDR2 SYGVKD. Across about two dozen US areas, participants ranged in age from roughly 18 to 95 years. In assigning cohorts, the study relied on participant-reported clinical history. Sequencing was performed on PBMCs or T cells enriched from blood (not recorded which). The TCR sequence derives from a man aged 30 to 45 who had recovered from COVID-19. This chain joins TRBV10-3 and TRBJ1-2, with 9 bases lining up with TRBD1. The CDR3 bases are TGTGCCATCAGGCGGACAGGGGACTATGGCTACACCTTC. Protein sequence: CAIRRTGDYGYTF.